This TCR beta chain was sequenced in a study of CD8 T cells in Susac syndrome. The RNA, about 0.5 to 1 ug, was put through reverse transcription using random hexamers. TCR beta CDR3 was amplified by immunoSEQ multiplex PCR. This amplification extended across 54 Vbeta and 13 Jbeta segments. TCRdb called the immunoSEQ multiplex PCR reads again in MiXCR, with one record for every CDR3 protein. The sample gives fewer than 350,000 distinct CDR3 sequences, 92% of which show up once; roughly 0.064% is in the top ten. The germline CDR1 and CDR2 sequences are SQVTM and ANQGSEA. J lost 7 bases, V lost 2 bases, and 7 bases had no gene match. The CDR3 has 14 amino acids. The multiple sclerosis controls, all treatment-naive patients, had relapsing-remitting disease that was stable or active.

This clonotype originated in a human donor with multiple sclerosis. What was sequenced was CD4+ T cells from PBMCs. The chain uses TRBV29-1 and TRBJ1-2, with 10 bases aligning to TRBD1. In DNA, the CDR3 is TGCAGCGTTGAAATATCCCGGGACAGGGGTGGCTACACCTTC. It codes for CSVEISRDRGGYTF.